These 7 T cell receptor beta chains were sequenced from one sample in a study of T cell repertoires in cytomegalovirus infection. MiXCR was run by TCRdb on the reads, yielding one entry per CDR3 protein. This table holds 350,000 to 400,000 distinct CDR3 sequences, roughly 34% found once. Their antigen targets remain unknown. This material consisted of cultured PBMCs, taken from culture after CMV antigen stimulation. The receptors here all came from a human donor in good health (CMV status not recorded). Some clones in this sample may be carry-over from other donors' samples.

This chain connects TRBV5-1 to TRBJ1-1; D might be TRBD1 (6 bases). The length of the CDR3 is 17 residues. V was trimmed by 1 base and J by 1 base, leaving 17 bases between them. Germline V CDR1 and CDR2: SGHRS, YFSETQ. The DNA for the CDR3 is TGCGCCAGCAGCTTGACTCTAAGGGGCAGGGGGAACACTGAAGCTTTCTTT. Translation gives CASSLTLRGRGNTEAFF. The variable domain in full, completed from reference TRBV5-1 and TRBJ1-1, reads KAGVTQTPRYLIKTRGQQVTLSCSPISGHRSVSWYQQTPGQGLQFLFEYFSETQRNKGNFPGRFSGRQFSNSRSEMNVSTLELGDSALYLCASSLTLRGRGNTEAFFGQGTRLTVV.

CDR3 in DNA: TGTGCCAGCAGCATCGACAATTACAATGAGCAGTTCTTC. This translates into CASSIDNYNEQFF. This chain joins TRBV11-3 and TRBJ2-1, with D unclear. Germline V gene lookup returns CDR1 SGHNT and CDR2 YENEEA. The length of the CDR3 is 13 residues. V was trimmed by 5 bases and J by 4 bases, leaving 9 bases between them. The whole variable domain, filled in from reference TRBV11-3 and TRBJ2-1, reads EAGVVQSPRYKIIEKKQPVAFWCNPISGHNTLYWYLQNLGQGPELLIRYENEEAVDDSQLPKDRFSAERLKGVDSTLKIQPAELGDSAVYLCASSIDNYNEQFFGPGTRLTVL.

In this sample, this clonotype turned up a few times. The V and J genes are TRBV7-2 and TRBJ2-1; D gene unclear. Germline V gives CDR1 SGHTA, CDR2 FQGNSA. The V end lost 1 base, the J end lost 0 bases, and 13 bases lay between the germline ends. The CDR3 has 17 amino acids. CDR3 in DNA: TGTGCCAGCAGCTTAGGTATCGTCTCAAGCTCCTACAATGAGCAGTTCTTC. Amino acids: CASSLGIVSSSYNEQFF.

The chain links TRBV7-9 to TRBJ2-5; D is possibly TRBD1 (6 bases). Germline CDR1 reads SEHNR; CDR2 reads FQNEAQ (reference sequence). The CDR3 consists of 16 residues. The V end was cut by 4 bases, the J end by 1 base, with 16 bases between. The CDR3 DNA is TGTGCCAGCAGCTCTGGTACAGGGTTCCTCCAAGAGACCCAGTACTTC. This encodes CASSSGTGFLQETQYF.

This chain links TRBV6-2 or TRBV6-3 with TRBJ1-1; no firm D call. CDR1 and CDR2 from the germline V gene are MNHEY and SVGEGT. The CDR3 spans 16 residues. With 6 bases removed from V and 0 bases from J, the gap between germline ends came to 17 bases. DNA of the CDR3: TGTGCCAGCAGCCCTTATCCCCGGACTGTGAACACTGAAGCTTTCTTT. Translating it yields CASSPYPRTVNTEAFF.

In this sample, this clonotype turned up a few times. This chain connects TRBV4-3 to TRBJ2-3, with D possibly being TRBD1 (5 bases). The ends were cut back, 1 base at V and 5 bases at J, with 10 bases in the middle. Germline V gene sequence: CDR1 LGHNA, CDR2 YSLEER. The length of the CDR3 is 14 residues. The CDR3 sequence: CASSQGRARDTQYF. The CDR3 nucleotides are TGCGCCAGCAGCCAAGGCAGGGCCCGAGATACGCAGTATTTT.

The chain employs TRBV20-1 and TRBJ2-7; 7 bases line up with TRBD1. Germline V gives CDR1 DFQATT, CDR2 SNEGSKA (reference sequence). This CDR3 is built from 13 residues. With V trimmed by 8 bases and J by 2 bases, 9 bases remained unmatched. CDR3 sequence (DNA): TGCAGTTCCGGGACAGCAGATACCTACGAGCAGTACTTC. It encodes CSSGTADTYEQYF.